This T cell receptor (beta chain) was observed in a study of blood T cell repertoires in COVID-19. Looking at the study overall: The samples span acute and convalescent COVID-19 from the United States, Italy and Spain. From T cells, B-cell-depleted T cells, or PBMCs came the material, which was cDNA or gDNA.

In the original workflow: Reference gene primer amplification gave estimated nucleated cell counts. The assay was immunoSEQ multiplex PCR, and TCRdb's table has in-frame clones only and misses some. V and J calls and clone size follow that table, whereas D and trimming were derived from the DNA. Of roughly 71,000 clones in the sample, roughly 90% were seen once. In germline, CDR1 is MGHRA, CDR2 YSYEKL. V was cut by 1 base and J by 5 bases, with 12 bases left in between. This CDR3 has 15 residues. Specimen: peripheral blood. The sequence derives from a man aged 25 to 40 with acute or convalescent COVID-19. The V and J genes are TRBV4-1 and TRBJ2-1, with D possibly matching TRBD1 (5 bases). Here the CDR3 reads CASSQVQGPNNEQFF. CDR3 in DNA: TGCGCCAGCAGCCAAGTCCAGGGTCCCAACAATGAGCAGTTCTTC.